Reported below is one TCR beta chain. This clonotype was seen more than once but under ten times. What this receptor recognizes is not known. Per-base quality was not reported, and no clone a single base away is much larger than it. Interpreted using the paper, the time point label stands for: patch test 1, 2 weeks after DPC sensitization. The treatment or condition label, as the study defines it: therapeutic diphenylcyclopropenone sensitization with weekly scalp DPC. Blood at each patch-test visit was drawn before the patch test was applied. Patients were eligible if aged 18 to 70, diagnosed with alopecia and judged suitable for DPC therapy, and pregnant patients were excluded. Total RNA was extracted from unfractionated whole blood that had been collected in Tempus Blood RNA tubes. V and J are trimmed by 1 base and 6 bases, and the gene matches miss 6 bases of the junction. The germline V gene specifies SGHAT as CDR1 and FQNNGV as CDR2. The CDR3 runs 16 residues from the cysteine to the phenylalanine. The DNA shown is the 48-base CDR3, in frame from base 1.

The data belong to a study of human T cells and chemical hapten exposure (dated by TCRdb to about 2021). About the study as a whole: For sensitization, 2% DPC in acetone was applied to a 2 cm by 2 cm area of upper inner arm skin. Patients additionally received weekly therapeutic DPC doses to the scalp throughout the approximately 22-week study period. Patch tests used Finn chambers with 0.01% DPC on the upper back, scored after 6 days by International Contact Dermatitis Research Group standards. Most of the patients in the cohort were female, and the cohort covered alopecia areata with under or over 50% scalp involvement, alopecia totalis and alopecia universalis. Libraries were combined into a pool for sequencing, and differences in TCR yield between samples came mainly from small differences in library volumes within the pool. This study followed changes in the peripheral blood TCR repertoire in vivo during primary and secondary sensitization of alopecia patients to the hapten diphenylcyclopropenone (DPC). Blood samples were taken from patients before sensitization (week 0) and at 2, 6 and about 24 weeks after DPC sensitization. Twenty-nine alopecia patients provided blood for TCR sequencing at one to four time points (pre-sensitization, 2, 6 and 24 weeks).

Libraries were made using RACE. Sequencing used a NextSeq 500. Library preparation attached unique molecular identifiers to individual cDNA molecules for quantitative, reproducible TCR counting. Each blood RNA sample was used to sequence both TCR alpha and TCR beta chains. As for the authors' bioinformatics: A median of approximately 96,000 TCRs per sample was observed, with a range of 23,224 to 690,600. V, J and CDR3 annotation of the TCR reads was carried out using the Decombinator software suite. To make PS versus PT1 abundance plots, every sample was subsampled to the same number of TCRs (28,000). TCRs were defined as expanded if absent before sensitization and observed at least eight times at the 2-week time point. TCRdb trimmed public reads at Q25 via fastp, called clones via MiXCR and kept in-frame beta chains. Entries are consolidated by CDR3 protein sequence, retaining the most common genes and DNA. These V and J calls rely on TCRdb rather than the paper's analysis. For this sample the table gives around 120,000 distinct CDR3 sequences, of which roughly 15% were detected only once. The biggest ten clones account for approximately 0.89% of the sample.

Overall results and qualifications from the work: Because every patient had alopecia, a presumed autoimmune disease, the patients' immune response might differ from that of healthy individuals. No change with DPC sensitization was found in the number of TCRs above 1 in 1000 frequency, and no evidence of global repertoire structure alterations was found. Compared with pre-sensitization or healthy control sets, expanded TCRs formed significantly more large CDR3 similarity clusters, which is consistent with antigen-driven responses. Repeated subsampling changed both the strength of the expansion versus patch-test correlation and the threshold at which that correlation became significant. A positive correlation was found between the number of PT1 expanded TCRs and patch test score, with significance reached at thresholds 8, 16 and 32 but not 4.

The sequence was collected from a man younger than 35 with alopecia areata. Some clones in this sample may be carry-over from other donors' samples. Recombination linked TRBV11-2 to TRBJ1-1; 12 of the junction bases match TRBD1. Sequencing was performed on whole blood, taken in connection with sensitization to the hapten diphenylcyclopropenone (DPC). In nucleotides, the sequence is TGTGCCAGCAGCTTAGGCCCGGGACAGGGGGCCGCTGAAGCTTTCTTT. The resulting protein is CASSLGPGQGAAEAFF.